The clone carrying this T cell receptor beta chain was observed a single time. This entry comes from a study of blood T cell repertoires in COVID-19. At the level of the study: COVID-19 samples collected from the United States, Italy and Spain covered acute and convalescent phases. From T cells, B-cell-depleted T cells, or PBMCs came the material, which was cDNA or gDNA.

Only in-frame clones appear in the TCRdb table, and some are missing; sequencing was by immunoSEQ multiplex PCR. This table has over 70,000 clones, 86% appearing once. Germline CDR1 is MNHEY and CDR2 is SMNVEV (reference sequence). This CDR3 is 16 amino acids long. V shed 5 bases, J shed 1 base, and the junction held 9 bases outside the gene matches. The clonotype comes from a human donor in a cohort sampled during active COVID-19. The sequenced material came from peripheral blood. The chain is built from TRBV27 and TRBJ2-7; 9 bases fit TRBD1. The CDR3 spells CASSLRTGVKSYEQYF. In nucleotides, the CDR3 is TGTGCCAGCAGTCTAAGGACAGGGGTGAAATCCTACGAGCAGTACTTC.